This T cell receptor beta chain was retrieved from a study of CD8+ T cells in alopecia areata. General observations from the study: There were many expanded lesional clones persisting in scalp and blood during tofacitinib. Affected scalp, especially in alopecia totalis/universalis, had a higher clonality than normal scalp did.

Extraction and reverse transcription of RNA yielded cDNA as the sequencing template. Data came from immunoSEQ multiplex PCR; TCRdb stores just in-frame clones and leaves some out. Found here are some 200,000 clones, around 60% of them singletons; the top ten hold 3% to 4%. Details on this clone: The antigen remains unidentified.

Described treatment: oral pan-JAK inhibitor, 5-10 mg twice daily. The specimen comprised CD4+ T cells sorted from blood, sampled at week 4, from a patient treated with tofacitinib. The sequence came from a human donor with alopecia areata.

The CDR3 is CASSHWNEQFF. CDR3 sequence (DNA): TGCGCCAGCAGTCACTGGAATGAGCAGTTCTTC. V usage is TRBV23-1 and J usage is TRBJ2-1; D is uncertain. TRBV23-1 is identified as an open reading frame with a role that is uncertain. The germline V and J ends were trimmed by 3 bases and 7 bases, with 4 bases remaining between them. CDR3 length: 11 amino acids.